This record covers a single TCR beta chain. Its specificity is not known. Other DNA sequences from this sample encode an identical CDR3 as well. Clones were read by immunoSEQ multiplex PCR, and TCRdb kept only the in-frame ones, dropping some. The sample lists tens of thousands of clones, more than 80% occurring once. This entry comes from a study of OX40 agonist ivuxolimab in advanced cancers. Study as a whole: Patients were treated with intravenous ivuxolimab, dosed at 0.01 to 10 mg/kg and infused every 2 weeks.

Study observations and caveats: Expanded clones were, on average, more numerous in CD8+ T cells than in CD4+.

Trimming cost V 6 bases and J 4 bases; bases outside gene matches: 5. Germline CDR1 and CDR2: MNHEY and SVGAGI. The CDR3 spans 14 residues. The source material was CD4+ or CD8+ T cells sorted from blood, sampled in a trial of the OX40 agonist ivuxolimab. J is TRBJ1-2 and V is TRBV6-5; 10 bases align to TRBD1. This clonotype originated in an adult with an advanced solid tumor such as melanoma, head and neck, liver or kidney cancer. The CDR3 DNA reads TGTGCCAGCAGGAGACAGGGGGCAGGCTATGGCTACACCTTC. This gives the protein CASRRQGAGYGYTF.